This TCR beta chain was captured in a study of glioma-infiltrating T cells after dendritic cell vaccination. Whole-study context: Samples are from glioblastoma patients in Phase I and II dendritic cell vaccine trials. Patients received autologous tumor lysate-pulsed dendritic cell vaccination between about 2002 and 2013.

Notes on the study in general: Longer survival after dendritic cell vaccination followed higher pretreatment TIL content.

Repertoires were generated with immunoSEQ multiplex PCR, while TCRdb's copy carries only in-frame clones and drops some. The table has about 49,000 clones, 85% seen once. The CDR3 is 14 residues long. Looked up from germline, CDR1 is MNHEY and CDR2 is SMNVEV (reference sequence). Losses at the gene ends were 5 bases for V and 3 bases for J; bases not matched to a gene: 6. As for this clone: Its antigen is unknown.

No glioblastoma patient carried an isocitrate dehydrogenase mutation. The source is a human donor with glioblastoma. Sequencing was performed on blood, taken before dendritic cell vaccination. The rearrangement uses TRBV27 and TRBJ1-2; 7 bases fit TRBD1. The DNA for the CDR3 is TGTGCCAGCAGTCCGGGACAGTGGTACTATGGCTACACCTTC. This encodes CASSPGQWYYGYTF.